The T cell receptor (beta chain) described here comes from a study of OX40 agonist ivuxolimab in advanced cancers. Study summary: With a range of roughly 20 to 80, age averaged approximately 55 years, and around 83% were male. Prior anti-PD-1, anti-PD-L1 or anti-CTLA-4 therapy did not bar entry, and 40% had some.

This clone was detected only once. The antigen is not known. Method: immunoSEQ multiplex PCR; TCRdb's copy keeps in-frame clones and lacks some. Among 34,000 or so clones listed, roughly four fifths were seen once. Study findings and constraints: Specificity for antigen went undetermined in the expanded peripheral T cells. There was clonal expansion of CD4+ and CD8+ blood T cells by week 6 at 0.1 to 3.0 mg/kg.

Germline values: CDR1 SGHVS, CDR2 FQNEAQ. V lost 5 bases and J 5 bases, leaving 9 bases between the germline ends. This CDR3 contains 13 residues. This chain joins TRBV7-8 and TRBJ2-2, with D unclear. The sample was CD4+ or CD8+ T cells sorted from blood, taken in a trial of the OX40 agonist ivuxolimab. The clonotype comes from an adult with an advanced solid tumor such as melanoma, head and neck, liver or kidney cancer. The CDR3 loop reads CASSQIRTGELFF. The CDR3 DNA reads as TGTGCCAGCAGCCAAATCCGGACCGGGGAGCTGTTTTTT.